Following are 22 T cell receptor beta chains from one sample sequenced in a study of shared clonotypes between healthy human individuals. Clones were sequenced by immunoSEQ multiplex PCR, and TCRdb holds only the in-frame ones, with some missing. The sample includes millions of clones, around 90% of them seen just once. Sequencing was performed on naive CD4+ T cells sorted from blood. Regarding subset: CD45RA+ positively selected. All receptors derive from a young man in good health.

A remark on this clone: In the same sample, other DNA sequences code for this CDR3. CDR3 coding DNA: TGCGCCAGCAGCCTAGGGGGGGCCACAGATACGCAGTATTTT. This translates into CASSLGGATDTQYF. V is TRBV5-1 and J is TRBJ2-3, with D possibly matching TRBD2 (7 bases). The CDR3 totals 14 residues. Deletions cut 4 bases from V and 2 bases from J, with 11 bases between. Germline-derived CDR1 and CDR2 are SGHRS and YFSETQ. Variable domain in full (rest from reference TRBV5-1 and TRBJ2-3): KAGVTQTPRYLIKTRGQQVTLSCSPISGHRSVSWYQQTPGQGLQFLFEYFSETQRNKGNFPGRFSGRQFSNSRSEMNVSTLELGDSALYLCASSLGGATDTQYFGPGTRLTVL.

J is TRBJ1-3 and V is TRBV5-5, with 7 bases matching TRBD1. The CDR3 sequence is 16 residues long. Per germline, CDR1 SGHKS and CDR2 YYEKEE (reference sequence). V dropped 0 bases and J dropped 0; count of bases not matched to a gene: 3. CDR3 loop: CASSLGTGVSGNTIYF. DNA of the CDR3: TGTGCCAGCAGCTTGGGGACAGGCGTCTCTGGAAACACCATATATTTT.

This chain connects TRBV2 to TRBJ2-7; 9 bases map to TRBD1. Germline assignment: CDR1 SNHLY and CDR2 FYNNEI. This CDR3 has 17 amino acids. V lost 7 bases and J lost 6; bases outside the gene matches: 19. Written as DNA, the CDR3 is TGTGCCAGCACCGTCCGACCCCTCCGGGACAGGGTAGCCGAGCAGTACTTC. This gives the protein CASTVRPLRDRVAEQYF.

V usage is TRBV6-1 and J usage is TRBJ1-2; no definite D call. CDR3 length: 14 residues. The germline V gene has CDR1 MNHNS and CDR2 SASEGT. Between the trimmed V and J ends, which lost 3 bases and 2 bases, there was a span of 10 bases. CDR3 sequence reads: CASSEDVRNYGYTF. CDR3 coding DNA: TGTGCCAGCAGTGAGGACGTAAGAAACTATGGCTACACCTTC.

A single count supports this clone. The chain combines TRBV18 with TRBJ2-7; 7 positions agree with TRBD1. CDR3 length: 14 amino acids. The V segment lost 2 bases and the J segment 3 bases; nucleotides outside the gene matches: 4. Germline assignment: CDR1 KGHSH and CDR2 LQKENI. The CDR3 protein is CASSPSTGNYEQYF. DNA of the CDR3: TGTGCCAGCTCACCATCGACAGGGAACTACGAGCAGTACTTC.

This clone was detected only once. This chain connects TRBV27 to TRBJ2-5; the D gene is possibly TRBD2 (5 bases). Deletions cut 3 bases from V and 7 bases from J, with 15 bases between. Germline V CDR1 and CDR2: MNHEY, SMNVEV (reference sequence). This CDR3 has 14 amino acids. The CDR3 region is CASSFLSGSGTQYF. CDR3 DNA: TGTGCCAGCAGTTTTCTGAGCGGTTCCGGGACCCAGTACTTC.

As DNA, the CDR3 is TGTGCCTGGACCCTTACAGGGAGAGGGACTGAAGCTTTCTTT. Amino acids: CAWTLTGRGTEAFF. The chain carries TRBV30 and TRBJ1-1, with D perhaps TRBD1 (6 bases). Trimming stripped 4 bases from V and 5 bases from J, with 17 bases between. There are 14 residues in the CDR3. The germline gives CDR1 GTSNPN, CDR2 SVGIG (reference sequence).

The chain carries TRBV6-6 and TRBJ1-1; D remains unclear. CDR1 is MNHNY, CDR2 SVGAGI, per germline (reference sequence). Trimming pared 7 bases from V and 3 bases from J, leaving 9 bases between. This CDR3 is 12 amino acids long. CDR3 amino acids: CASNFYYTEAFF. The CDR3 region has the DNA TGTGCCAGCAATTTCTACTACACTGAAGCTTTCTTT.

Of note for this clone: Additional DNA sequences in this sample encode the identical CDR3. This chain joins TRBV28 and TRBJ2-2; no clear D gene. Trimming took 5 bases from V and 7 from J, leaving 8 bases between them. The germline CDR1 and CDR2 sequences are MDHEN and SYDVKM. The CDR3 totals 12 residues. The CDR3 nucleotides are TGTGCCAGCAGTCCCCTCGGCGGGGAGCTGTTTTTT. Protein sequence: CASSPLGGELFF.

The J gene is TRBJ2-7, the V gene TRBV5-4; D remains ambiguous. V dropped 4 bases and J dropped 6 bases, with 14 bases sitting between them. Germline V CDR1 and CDR2: SGHNT, YYREEE (reference sequence). This CDR3 region has 13 residues. The CDR3 coding sequence is TGTGCCAGCAGCCTTCGGGCCTATGGCGAGCAGTACTTC. Translation: CASSLRAYGEQYF.

This chain connects TRBV10-2 to TRBJ2-1; 8 bases are shared with TRBD2. Germline trimming cut 4 bases from V and 2 bases from J; bases unmatched to any gene: 7. Germline V lookup: CDR1 WSHSY, CDR2 SAAADI. The CDR3 loop spans 16 amino acids. The CDR3 sequence: CASSVGSGGAYNEQFF. In nucleotides, the CDR3 is TGCGCCAGCAGTGTTGGCAGCGGGGGTGCCTACAATGAGCAGTTCTTC.

This clone was seen only a few times. This chain uses TRBV4-3 with TRBJ1-5; D call uncertain. Deletions cut 1 base from V and 7 bases from J, with 8 bases between. The CDR3 runs to 13 residues. Germline V CDR1 and CDR2: LGHNA, YSLEER. The CDR3 nucleotides are TGCGCCAGCAGCCAAGGCATGGCCCAGCCCCAGCATTTT. This sequence encodes CASSQGMAQPQHF.

CDR3 coding DNA: TGCGCCAGCAGCTTGGTTTCGAGCGGCACTACCGAGCAGTACTTC. It yields the protein CASSLVSSGTTEQYF. This chain uses TRBV5-1 with TRBJ2-7; weak D call: TRBD2 (5 bases). V gave up 0 bases and J gave up 6 bases, with 16 bases separating them. Germline CDR1 SGHRS, CDR2 YFSETQ. The CDR3 length is 15 residues.

V gene TRBV6-5 combines with J gene TRBJ1-2, with TRBD1 matching over 8 bases. With 1 base clipped from V and 7 bases from J, the junction kept 5 bases outside the gene matches. This CDR3 has 14 residues. Germline values: CDR1 MNHEY, CDR2 SVGAGI. The CDR3 loop reads CASSYFDRGGGYTF. In nucleotides, the CDR3 is TGTGCCAGCAGTTACTTCGACAGGGGAGGTGGCTACACCTTC.

A remark on this clone: Other DNA sequences in this specimen translate into the identical CDR3. This sequence joins TRBV10-3 and TRBJ2-7; 11 bases match TRBD1. This CDR3 spans 13 amino acids. With 6 bases clipped from V and 3 bases from J, the junction kept 1 base outside the gene matches. Germline V CDR1 and CDR2: ENHRY, SYGVKD. CDR3: CAIRGTGGYEQYF. The CDR3 DNA is TGTGCCATCAGGGGGACAGGGGGCTACGAGCAGTACTTC.

The V and J genes are TRBV6-5 and TRBJ1-1; D is perhaps TRBD1 (5 bases). This CDR3 contains 14 residues. Germline assignment: CDR1 MNHEY and CDR2 SVGAGI. V dropped 6 bases and J dropped 5 bases, with 16 bases sitting between them. The CDR3 protein is CASSHVEAGTEAFF. In DNA, the CDR3 is TGTGCCAGCAGCCACGTTGAGGCAGGGACTGAAGCTTTCTTT.

This chain connects TRBV6-5 to TRBJ2-1; D is possibly TRBD2 (6 bases). Germline V gene data show CDR1 as MNHEY and CDR2 as SVGAGI. The CDR3 runs to 14 residues. The V gene lost 0 bases and the J gene lost 5 bases, with 8 bases spanning the gap. This CDR3 is CASSYSWRDNEQFF. DNA for the CDR3: TGTGCCAGCAGTTACTCTTGGAGGGACAATGAGCAGTTCTTC.

J is TRBJ2-1 and V is TRBV7-3; perhaps TRBD2 as D (5 bases). CDR1 and CDR2 (germline): SGHTA, FQGTGA. The CDR3 sequence is 13 residues long. Deletions cut 3 bases from V and 3 bases from J, with 6 bases between. DNA for the CDR3: TGTGCCAGCAGCTTCGGACTCTACAATGAGCAGTTCTTC. Residues: CASSFGLYNEQFF.

The chain uses TRBV7-9 and TRBJ1-4; D is uncertain. From germline, CDR1 is SEHNR and CDR2 FQNEAQ (reference sequence). The CDR3 is made up of 12 amino acids. Trimming cost V 5 bases and J 8 bases, with 9 bases left between them. The CDR3 nucleotides are TGTGCCAGCAGCCGAGAAGGCGAAAAACTGTTTTTT. Encoded protein: CASSREGEKLFF.

The chain recombines TRBV7-9 with TRBJ1-6, with TRBD1 as a possible D gene (5 bases). The germline V gene encodes CDR1 SEHNR and CDR2 FQNEAQ (reference sequence). This CDR3 spans 17 amino acids. The V end lost 1 base, the J end lost 6 bases, and 16 bases lay between the germline ends. CDR3 DNA: TGTGCCAGCAGCTTAGTCCGTCAGACAGCGACTAATTCACCCCTCCACTTT. Its protein is CASSLVRQTATNSPLHF. The variable domain in full, completed from reference TRBV7-9 and TRBJ1-6, reads DTGVSQNPRHKITKRGQNVTFRCDPISEHNRLYWYRQTLGQGPEFLTYFQNEAQLEKSRLLSDRFSAERPKGSFSTLEIQRTEQGDSAMYLCASSLVRQTATNSPLHFGNGTRLTVT.

The chain has TRBV11-2 and TRBJ2-1, with 7 bases lining up with TRBD2. Germline values: CDR1 SGHAT, CDR2 FQNNGV. Trimming removed 1 base from V and 0 bases from J; junction bases left unmatched: 9. The CDR3 is 18 amino acids. The CDR3 reads CASSLGLMGGSSYNEQFF. The CDR3 DNA reads as TGTGCCAGCAGCTTAGGACTCATGGGAGGGAGCTCCTACAATGAGCAGTTCTTC.

This chain connects TRBV28 to TRBJ2-3; 7 positions match TRBD2. The V gene end was trimmed by 6 bases and the J gene end by 2 bases; junction bases not matched to a gene: 5. CDR3 length: 14 amino acids. The germline gives CDR1 MDHEN, CDR2 SYDVKM. The CDR3 region is CASSQGLVTDTQYF. The CDR3 nucleotides read TGTGCCAGCAGCCAAGGACTAGTCACAGATACGCAGTATTTT.